Listed here are 20 T cell receptor beta chains from one sample, sequenced in a study of response to subunit inactivated influenza vaccine (dated by TCRdb to between 2018 and 2020). Library creation used RT-PCR. Sequencing was performed on an Illumina HiSeq 2500. TCRdb reanalyzed the raw reads on its own, using fastp at Q25 for trimming and MiXCR for clone calling, and kept in-frame beta chains. When rows share a CDR3 protein, they turn into one entry using the most common DNA and genes. The sample table contains around 480,000 distinct CDR3 sequences; only one count was recorded for about 15% of them. The ten most abundant clones make up 2.5% to 3.5% of the sample. This specimen was CD4+ T cells sorted from PBMCs, taken roughly 24 months after vaccination. The receptors were gathered from a man aged 50-75 years who received an inactivated influenza vaccine. Donor details come from another sample of the same person, matched by shared clones.

This chain uses TRBV29-1 with TRBJ1-1; no reliable D call. Germline CDR1 and CDR2: SQVTM and ANQGSEA. This CDR3 has 12 residues. V lost 6 bases to trimming and J lost 0 bases, with 8 bases between them. The CDR3 nucleotides read TGCAGCGTAAGTAGGTTGAACACTGAAGCTTTCTTT. It codes for CSVSRLNTEAFF.

This clonotype has just a few counts. V usage is TRBV20-1 and J usage is TRBJ2-7, with 7 nucleotides matching TRBD1. Germline assignment: CDR1 DFQATT and CDR2 SNEGSKA (reference sequence). V lost 4 bases, J lost 5 bases, and 11 bases stayed unmatched. This CDR3 contains 14 residues. CDR3 loop: CSANPQGVAHEQYF. The CDR3 region has the DNA TGCAGTGCTAACCCCCAGGGGGTAGCCCACGAGCAGTACTTC.

This sequence joins TRBV5-1 and TRBJ1-2; 8 positions agree with TRBD1. Germline V gene data show CDR1 as SGHRS and CDR2 as YFSETQ. Unmatched junction bases numbered 9, after V lost 3 bases and J lost 8 bases. The CDR3 consists of 14 residues. The DNA for the CDR3 is TGCGCCAGCAGCTCCCAAGGACAGGGCGGAGGCTACACCTTC. Its translation: CASSSQGQGGGYTF.

The V gene is TRBV5-4, the J gene TRBJ2-2, with TRBD2 matching over 9 bases. The junction had 8 bases not matched to a gene; V was cut back by 4 bases and J by 7 bases. This CDR3 spans 15 amino acids. Germline CDR1 SGHNT, CDR2 YYREEE (reference sequence). As DNA, the CDR3 is TGTGCCAGCAGCGGTAGCGGGAGTGGGAACGGGGAGCTGTTTTTT. Translated, it gives CASSGSGSGNGELFF.

The genes are TRBV29-1 and TRBJ2-1; 12 bases are shared with TRBD1. Trimming cost V 4 bases and J 10 bases; bases outside gene matches: 8. The CDR3 loop spans 14 amino acids. Per germline, CDR1 SQVTM and CDR2 ANQGSEA. CDR3 protein: CSVVWDRGRGEQFF. The CDR3 region has the DNA TGCAGCGTTGTGTGGGACAGGGGGCGAGGAGAGCAGTTCTTC.

The V gene is TRBV20-1, the J gene TRBJ2-3; unclear D gene. This CDR3 region has 15 residues. V lost 0 bases and J 3 bases, leaving 13 bases between the germline ends. Per the germline V gene, CDR1 is DFQATT and CDR2 is SNEGSKA (reference sequence). In DNA, the CDR3 is TGCAGTGCTAGAGATTTAATTTCGCCGACAGATACGCAGTATTTT. Its protein is CSARDLISPTDTQYF.

This clonotype came up a few times. For the CDR3, the DNA is TGTGCCAGCAACGACAGAGGTTGGGGGAATGAGCAGTTCTTC. This sequence encodes CASNDRGWGNEQFF. V usage is TRBV6-2 or TRBV6-3 and J usage is TRBJ2-1, with D perhaps being TRBD1 or TRBD2 (5 bases each). Per germline, CDR1 MNHEY and CDR2 SVGEGT. The CDR3 runs to 14 residues. Deletions cut 7 bases from V and 7 bases from J, with 17 bases between.

The table lists this clonotype with a few counts. The chain combines TRBV29-1 with TRBJ1-2; perhaps TRBD1 as D (6 bases). Germline V gene sequence: CDR1 SQVTM, CDR2 ANQGSEA. Between the trimmed V and J ends, which lost 1 base and 6 bases, there was a span of 18 bases. This CDR3 is 15 amino acids long. The CDR3 spells CSVEGGPKSTDGYTF. DNA of the CDR3: TGCAGCGTTGAAGGGGGGCCGAAATCGACCGATGGCTACACCTTC.

This clonotype occurred a few times. This chain links TRBV5-1 with TRBJ2-2, with TRBD1 matching 7 bases. This CDR3 is 15 amino acids long. Germline-derived CDR1 and CDR2 are SGHRS and YFSETQ. V was pared by 4 bases and J by 7 bases, with 10 bases of the junction left unmatched. CDR3 residues: CASSPDRLSSGELFF. The CDR3, as DNA: TGCGCCAGCAGCCCGGACAGGCTGTCGAGCGGGGAGCTGTTTTTT.

This clonotype was found a few times. This chain links TRBV12-3 or TRBV12-4 with TRBJ2-2; 7 nucleotides line up with TRBD2. V was pared by 6 bases and J by 3 bases, with 10 bases of the junction left unmatched. The length of the CDR3 is 16 residues. CDR3 sequence reads: CASRARPGLHTGELFF. In DNA form, the CDR3 reads TGTGCCAGCAGGGCCCGTCCGGGACTACACACCGGGGAGCTGTTTTTT.

The rearrangement uses TRBV10-3 and TRBJ2-5; 10 bases agree with TRBD2. CDR3 length: 15 residues. Germline loops: CDR1 ENHRY, CDR2 SYGVKD. V trimming: 5 bases; J trimming: 4 bases; junction bases outside the gene matches: 7. CDR3 coding DNA: TGTGCCATCAGTACTAGCGGGGTCCCCCTAGAGACCCAGTACTTC. Translation: CAISTSGVPLETQYF.

This clonotype was detected many times. The chain links TRBV10-3 to TRBJ1-1, with a tentative D call TRBD1 (5 bases). Germline CDR1 ENHRY, CDR2 SYGVKD. This CDR3 has 12 amino acids. Deletions cut 10 bases from V and 5 bases from J, with 14 bases between. For the CDR3, the DNA is TGTGCCACGCATGGGGGGGGTACTGAAGCTTTCTTT. This translates into CATHGGGTEAFF.

A few counts support this clonotype. This chain links TRBV4-3 with TRBJ2-1, with 7 bases fitting TRBD2. This CDR3 comprises 16 residues. With 0 bases clipped from V and 4 bases from J, the junction kept 6 bases outside the gene matches. Germline-derived CDR1 and CDR2 are LGHNA and YSLEER. The CDR3 spells CASSQDGGSQYNEQFF. In DNA form, the CDR3 reads TGCGCCAGCAGCCAAGACGGCGGGAGTCAGTACAATGAGCAGTTCTTC.

This clonotype was recorded many times. The gene calls are TRBV3-1 and TRBJ1-1; no clear D. CDR1 is LGHDT and CDR2 is YNNKEL in the germline V gene (reference sequence). V was shortened by 1 base and J by 7 bases, with 10 bases between the two germline ends. The CDR3 runs 13 residues. CDR3 amino acids: CASSQVGRLEAFF. In nucleotides, the CDR3 is TGTGCCAGCAGCCAAGTTGGACGGCTTGAAGCTTTCTTT.

V is TRBV4-3 and J is TRBJ1-2; 7 bases match TRBD1. Per germline, CDR1 LGHNA and CDR2 YSLEER. V lost 0 bases and J lost 2; bases outside the gene matches: 9. The CDR3 covers 17 residues. The CDR3 protein is CASSQDFGARGNYGYTF. Here the CDR3 DNA reads TGCGCCAGCAGCCAAGATTTTGGAGCCAGGGGGAACTATGGCTACACCTTC.

This clonotype was counted at least ten times. This chain uses TRBV12-3 or TRBV12-4 with TRBJ2-5; D gene ambiguous. The CDR3 consists of 11 residues. Trimming cost V 7 bases and J 3 bases, with 6 bases left between them. CDR3: CASTLEETQYF. Here the CDR3 DNA reads TGTGCCAGCACCCTAGAAGAGACCCAGTACTTC.

This clonotype has ten or more counts. The chain joins TRBV5-6 to TRBJ2-7; perhaps TRBD1 as D (6 bases). V lost 0 bases and J 5 bases, leaving 9 bases between the germline ends. CDR1 and CDR2 from the germline V gene are SGHDT and YYEEEE. The CDR3 has 13 residues. Here the CDR3 reads CASSLGTVDEQYF. CDR3 DNA sequence: TGTGCCAGCAGCTTGGGGACAGTGGACGAGCAGTACTTC.

This clonotype was observed a few times. The J gene is TRBJ2-4, the V gene TRBV7-8; 13 bases are shared with TRBD2. Germline loops: CDR1 SGHVS, CDR2 FQNEAQ. This CDR3 is 16 amino acids long. Losses at the gene ends were 5 bases for V and 8 bases for J; bases not matched to a gene: 9. Written as DNA, the CDR3 is TGTGCCAGCAGCATCGGGACTAGCGGGACCGGGGACATTCAGTACTTC. It translates to CASSIGTSGTGDIQYF.

There are a few counts of this clonotype. This chain links TRBV12-3 or TRBV12-4 with TRBJ2-1; no reliable D call. The length of the CDR3 is 14 residues. V gave up 0 bases and J gave up 10 bases, with 13 bases separating them. The CDR3 DNA sequence: TGTGCCAGCAGTTTAGCGAGTATGTGGAGAGAGCAGTTCTTC. Encoded protein: CASSLASMWREQFF.

The V gene is TRBV20-1, the J gene TRBJ2-3; D not certain. The V end was cut by 3 bases, the J end by 2 bases, with 18 bases between. The CDR3 runs 16 residues. Germline V gene lookup returns CDR1 DFQATT and CDR2 SNEGSKA (reference sequence). The CDR3 loop reads CSARSLQAAVTDTQYF. The CDR3 nucleotides read TGCAGTGCTAGGTCCCTTCAGGCGGCTGTCACAGATACGCAGTATTTT.